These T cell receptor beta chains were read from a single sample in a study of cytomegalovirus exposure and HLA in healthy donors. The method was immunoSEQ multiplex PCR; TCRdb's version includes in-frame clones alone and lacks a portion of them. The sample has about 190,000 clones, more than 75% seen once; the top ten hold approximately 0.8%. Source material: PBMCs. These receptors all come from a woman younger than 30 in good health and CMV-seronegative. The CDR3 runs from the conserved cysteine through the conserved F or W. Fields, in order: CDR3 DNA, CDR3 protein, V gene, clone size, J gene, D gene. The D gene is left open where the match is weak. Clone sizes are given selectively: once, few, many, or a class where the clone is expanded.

cdr3_nt: TGTGCCAGCAGCTTCACCGACAGGAAGGCTTCTGAAGCTTTCTTT
cdr3_aa: CASSFTDRKASEAFF
v_call: TRBV7-9
clone_size: few
j_call: TRBJ1-1
d_call: .

cdr3_nt: TGCAGCGCGGGGGGGAGTTCCAGCACCGGGGAGCTGTTTTTT
cdr3_aa: CSAGGSSSTGELFF
v_call: TRBV29-1
clone_size: .
j_call: TRBJ2-2
d_call: TRBD2

cdr3_nt: TGCGCCAGCAGCCAAGATGGCAGCGGCGTAGGGGGCTACACCTTC
cdr3_aa: CASSQDGSGVGGYTF
v_call: TRBV4-1
clone_size: .
j_call: TRBJ1-2
d_call: .

cdr3_nt: TGTGCCAGCAGGACTCGACAGGGCTACGAGCAGTACTTC
cdr3_aa: CASRTRQGYEQYF
v_call: TRBV2
clone_size: .
j_call: TRBJ2-7
d_call: TRBD1

cdr3_nt: TGTGCCAGCTCTAGCGGGGTCACAGATACGCAGTATTTT
cdr3_aa: CASSSGVTDTQYF
v_call: TRBV7-8
clone_size: .
j_call: TRBJ2-3
d_call: TRBD2

cdr3_nt: TGTGCCAGCAGCTTAGCGGGGGACACGTATGGCTACACCTTC
cdr3_aa: CASSLAGDTYGYTF
v_call: TRBV7-9
clone_size: .
j_call: TRBJ1-2
d_call: .

cdr3_nt: TGTGCCAGCAGTTCATCAGGGGTGCCCGGGGAGCTGTTTTTT
cdr3_aa: CASSSSGVPGELFF
v_call: TRBV28
clone_size: .
j_call: TRBJ2-2
d_call: .

cdr3_nt: TGTGCCAGCAGTGAAGCGCGGGGTTCCCCTTGGCCCCAGCATTTT
cdr3_aa: CASSEARGSPWPQHF
v_call: TRBV6-1
clone_size: few
j_call: TRBJ1-5
d_call: .

cdr3_nt: TGTGCCAGCAGCTTAGGGCAGGGAAATCAGCCCCAGCATTTT
cdr3_aa: CASSLGQGNQPQHF
v_call: TRBV13
clone_size: .
j_call: TRBJ1-5
d_call: .

cdr3_nt: TGCGCCAGCAGCTCCTCCGGCTCTGGAAACACCATATATTTT
cdr3_aa: CASSSSGSGNTIYF
v_call: TRBV5-1
clone_size: .
j_call: TRBJ1-3
d_call: .

cdr3_nt: TGTGCCAGCAGTTTATATGTCCTTGGCCAGGGGAGGGACGAGCAGTACTTC
cdr3_aa: CASSLYVLGQGRDEQYF
v_call: TRBV27
clone_size: .
j_call: TRBJ2-7
d_call: .

cdr3_nt: TGTGCCTGTACAGGGGCGCTAGATGAGCAGTTCTTC
cdr3_aa: CACTGALDEQFF
v_call: TRBV5-4
clone_size: .
j_call: TRBJ2-1
d_call: TRBD1

cdr3_nt: TGTGCCAGCAGCTTAGGAAGCGGGGGAGGCACAGATACGCAGTATTTT
cdr3_aa: CASSLGSGGGTDTQYF
v_call: TRBV11-1
clone_size: .
j_call: TRBJ2-3
d_call: TRBD2

cdr3_nt: TGTGCCAGCAGGGGGTGGCTAGCGGGGGGCCAAGAGACCCAGTACTTC
cdr3_aa: CASRGWLAGGQETQYF
v_call: TRBV2
clone_size: few
j_call: TRBJ2-5
d_call: TRBD2

cdr3_nt: TGTGCCAGCAGTGCAGACGGGAGCTCTGGAAACACCATATATTTT
cdr3_aa: CASSADGSSGNTIYF
v_call: TRBV28
clone_size: .
j_call: TRBJ1-3
d_call: .

cdr3_nt: TGTGCCAGCAGCCCTTGGCGGGGGACCTCCGGGGAGCGGTACTTC
cdr3_aa: CASSPWRGTSGERYF
v_call: TRBV6-5
clone_size: .
j_call: TRBJ2-7
d_call: TRBD2

cdr3_nt: TGTGCCAGCCCCATGATAGCTAACTATGGCTACACCTTC
cdr3_aa: CASPMIANYGYTF
v_call: TRBV5-6
clone_size: .
j_call: TRBJ1-2
d_call: .

cdr3_nt: TGTGCCAGCAGTTTGGGACTAGCGGGAGGTCTAGGCACAGATACGCAGTATTTT
cdr3_aa: CASSLGLAGGLGTDTQYF
v_call: TRBV28
clone_size: .
j_call: TRBJ2-3
d_call: TRBD2

cdr3_nt: TGTGCCAGCAGTCCATTGAAGACAGGGGAAAAACTGTTTTTT
cdr3_aa: CASSPLKTGEKLFF
v_call: TRBV27
clone_size: .
j_call: TRBJ1-4
d_call: TRBD1

cdr3_nt: TGCGCCAGCAGCGTTAGGACTAGCGGACAAGAGACCCAGTACTTC
cdr3_aa: CASSVRTSGQETQYF
v_call: TRBV5-1
clone_size: .
j_call: TRBJ2-5
d_call: TRBD2

cdr3_nt: TGTGCCAGCAGCCAGAGGGTCCGAGGCGATACGCAGTATTTT
cdr3_aa: CASSQRVRGDTQYF
v_call: TRBV14
clone_size: .
j_call: TRBJ2-3
d_call: .

cdr3_nt: TGCGCCAGCAGCAACCGACTAGCGGGGGGGCCAGATACGCAGTATTTT
cdr3_aa: CASSNRLAGGPDTQYF
v_call: TRBV5-1
clone_size: .
j_call: TRBJ2-3
d_call: TRBD2

cdr3_nt: TGTGCCAGCAGTTTAGGATATGAGACAGGACTCCCCTATGGCTACACCTTC
cdr3_aa: CASSLGYETGLPYGYTF
v_call: TRBV27
clone_size: few
j_call: TRBJ1-2
d_call: .